This T cell receptor beta chain was captured in a study of T cell responses to AZD1222 COVID-19 vaccine. Study conclusions and caveats: Variant regions that are unmutated are reportedly the target of nearly half of spike-specific TCRs.

CDR3 length: 17 residues. The V and J ends lost 9 bases and 4 bases, in that order; junction bases with no gene match: 14. CDR1 is MNHEY and CDR2 is SMNVEV in the germline V gene (reference sequence). The protocol was immunoSEQ multiplex PCR, while the TCRdb copy is restricted to in-frame clones and leaves out a portion. The sample has approximately 150,000 clones, 75% to 95% seen once; the top ten hold approximately 3%. On this clone: Its antigen is as yet unknown.

The chain couples TRBV27 to TRBJ1-5, with TRBD1 matching over 11 bases. Sample: peripheral blood, taken on day 0 of AZD1222 vaccination. The TCR sequence derives from an adult in good health. The DNA for the CDR3 is TGTGCCAGACGCCTATTCTCCCGGGACAGGGGGAATCAGCCCCAGCATTTT. Amino acids: CARRLFSRDRGNQPQHF.